Given below is one T cell receptor beta chain in context. The data derive from a study of sequential checkpoint blockade in melanoma. Specified treatment: randomized to nivolumab then ipilimumab (arm A) or the reverse (arm B). The trim removed 1 base at V and 8 bases at J, leaving 8 bases unmatched. CDR3 length: 15 amino acids. Germline CDR1 SGHRS, CDR2 YFSETQ. Profiling relied on immunoSEQ multiplex PCR, and the TCRdb table lists in-frame clones only, not all of them. The sample lists 2,000 to 2,500 clones, approximately 17% occurring once. The genes are TRBV5-1 and TRBJ1-4, with 7 bases lining up with TRBD1. The clonotype was recovered from a human donor with melanoma. The specimen was tumor tissue (inferred from file names), collected from a patient given nivolumab and ipilimumab in sequence. The CDR3 loop reads CASSLSGGSREKLFF. CDR3 coding DNA: TGCGCCAGCAGCTTGTCAGGGGGATCGCGCGAAAAACTGTTTTTT.